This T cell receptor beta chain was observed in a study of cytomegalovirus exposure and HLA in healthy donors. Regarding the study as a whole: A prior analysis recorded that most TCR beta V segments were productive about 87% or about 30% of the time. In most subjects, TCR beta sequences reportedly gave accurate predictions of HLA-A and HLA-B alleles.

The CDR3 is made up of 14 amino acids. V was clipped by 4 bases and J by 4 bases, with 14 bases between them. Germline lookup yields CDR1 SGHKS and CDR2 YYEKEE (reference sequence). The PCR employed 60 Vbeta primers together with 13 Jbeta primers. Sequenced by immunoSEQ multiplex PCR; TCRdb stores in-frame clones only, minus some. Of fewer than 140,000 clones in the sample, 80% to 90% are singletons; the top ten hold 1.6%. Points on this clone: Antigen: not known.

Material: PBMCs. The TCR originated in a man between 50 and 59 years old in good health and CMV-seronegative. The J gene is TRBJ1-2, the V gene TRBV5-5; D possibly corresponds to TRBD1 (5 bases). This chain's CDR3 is CASSRQSPGYGYTF. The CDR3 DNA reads TGTGCCAGCAGCAGACAGTCGCCTGGCTATGGCTACACCTTC.